These T cell receptor beta chains were read from a single sample in a study of T and B cells in COVID-19 patients. TCRdb re-called the multiplex PCR reads with MiXCR, one entry per CDR3 protein. The sample contains 15,000 or so distinct CDR3 sequences, roughly 28% of which appear only once. Sequencing input: blood. Receptors were obtained from a human donor who had recovered from COVID-19. Each CDR3 is given with its conserved first and last residue. A D gene is named only where the DNA matches it firmly. The listing skips clone size in some rows; elsewhere it reads once, few, many or a size class.

v_gene	abundance	d_gene	j_gene	CDR3nt	CDR3aa
TRBV6-6	many	NA	TRBJ2-7	TGTGCCAGCAAATTCGGGAGCTCCTACGAGCAGTACTTC	CASKFGSSYEQYF
TRBV19	NA	TRBD1	TRBJ2-2	TGTGCCAGTAGTGACAGGGGAAACACCGGGGAGCTGTTTTTT	CASSDRGNTGELFF
TRBV18	many	NA	TRBJ2-1	TGTGCCAGCTCACCCCCTATCAATGAGCAGTTCTTC	CASSPPINEQFF
TRBV19	medium-sized	NA	TRBJ1-2	TGTGCCACCGGGGGGCAGCACTCCACCATTGGCTACACCTTC	CATGGQHSTIGYTF
TRBV7-2	few	NA	TRBJ2-3	TGTGCCAGCAGCTTAGGGGCTAGCGGCACAGATACGCAGTATTTT	CASSLGASGTDTQYF
TRBV11-1	NA	TRBD1	TRBJ2-7	TGTGCCAGCAGCCCTAACCCGGGACAGTTTTCCTACGAGCAGTACTTC	CASSPNPGQFSYEQYF
TRBV6-5	NA	NA	TRBJ1-2	TGTGCCAGCAGTTACTCGGGTACAGGGAAATCCTATGGCTACACCTTC	CASSYSGTGKSYGYTF
TRBV10-2	NA	NA	TRBJ2-1	TGCGCCAGCAGCGACGTATGGTCCCCCTACAATGAGCAGTTCTTC	CASSDVWSPYNEQFF
TRBV27	few	NA	TRBJ1-5	TGTGCCAGCAGTTTAGATTCGGGGGGGGGGCCCCAGCATTTT	CASSLDSGGGPQHF
TRBV14	NA	NA	TRBJ1-2	TGTGCCAGCAGCCCAAAGACCCTGTATGGCTACACCTTC	CASSPKTLYGYTF
TRBV29-1	many	NA	TRBJ1-1	TGCAGCGTTGGATCAGGACCCCAAGCTTTCTTT	CSVGSGPQAFF
TRBV7-2	few	TRBD1	TRBJ1-5	TGTGCCAGCAGGGCGACAGGGGCCCAAAATCAGCCCCAGCATTTT	CASRATGAQNQPQHF
TRBV19	medium-sized	NA	TRBJ2-3	TGTGCCAGTAGTGGCGATGACTATTACACAGATACGCAGTATTTT	CASSGDDYYTDTQYF
TRBV2	NA	NA	TRBJ2-7	TGTGCCAGCAGTGTAGGAGGGCTACCATACGAGCAGTACTTC	CASSVGGLPYEQYF
TRBV12-3/TRBV12-4	NA	TRBD2	TRBJ2-3	TGTGCCAGCAGTTTTGCGGGGGTCCGTACGCAGTATTTT	CASSFAGVRTQYF
TRBV19	NA	NA	TRBJ2-5	TGTGCCAGTAGTGCTGGGACGGGGGACGGGACCCAGTACTTC	CASSAGTGDGTQYF
TRBV27	many	NA	TRBJ1-2	TGTGCCAGCAGTTCTTGGGCGTCGAGCAGGCATGGCTACACCTTC	CASSSWASSRHGYTF
TRBV6-4	NA	TRBD2	TRBJ2-1	TGTGCCAGCAGCCCCCAAGCGGGGGAGGAGAGGCAGTTCTTC	CASSPQAGEERQFF
TRBV28	NA	NA	TRBJ1-1	TGTGCCAGCAGTTTATGGAGGGTATGGGGACCAGAAGTGATGAACACTGAAGCTTTCTTT	CASSLWRVWGPEVMNTEAFF
TRBV5-1	NA	NA	TRBJ2-5	TGCGCCAGCGGGCCGGGGGACCGAAAAGAGACCCAGTACTTC	CASGPGDRKETQYF
TRBV6-2/TRBV6-3	many	NA	TRBJ2-2	TGTGCCAGCAGTTACTCAGCCTTATTGAACACCGGGGAGCTGTTTTTT	CASSYSALLNTGELFF
TRBV5-4	many	NA	TRBJ2-2	TGTGCCAGCAGTCTCGGGGCTGCTCGGGACACCGGGGAGCTGTTTTTT	CASSLGAARDTGELFF
TRBV6-5	many	TRBD2	TRBJ2-1	TGTGCCAGCAGTTGGGCGGCTAGCGGGAGAAAGGCCTACAATGAGCAGTTCTTC	CASSWAASGRKAYNEQFF
TRBV7-2	NA	NA	TRBJ2-1	TGTGCCAGCAGCTTAGGTGGAAGCAATGAGCAGTTCTTC	CASSLGGSNEQFF
TRBV15	medium-sized	TRBD2	TRBJ2-1	TGTGCCACCAGCAGAGAACAGGGACTAGCGTTCTACAATGAGCAGTTCTTC	CATSREQGLAFYNEQFF
TRBV29-1	medium-sized	NA	TRBJ2-1	TGCAGCGCCCGCCGGGACTTCGAGCAGTTCTTC	CSARRDFEQFF
TRBV12-3/TRBV12-4	NA	TRBD1	TRBJ1-1	TGTGCCAGCAGTTTAAGGGGGCTGAACACTGAAGCTTTCTTT	CASSLRGLNTEAFF
TRBV6-5	many	NA	TRBJ2-5	TGTGCCAGCAGTTATCTCGAGCTATCGTACCAAGAGACCCAGTACTTC	CASSYLELSYQETQYF
TRBV6-5	few	NA	TRBJ2-3	TGTGCCAGCAGTGGATCGATCACAGATACGCAGTATTTT	CASSGSITDTQYF
TRBV6-5	few	TRBD1	TRBJ2-3	TGTGCCAGCAGGGTGATTAGACAGGGGAGAACAGATACGCAGTATTTT	CASRVIRQGRTDTQYF
TRBV6-5	NA	NA	TRBJ1-5	TGCGCCAGCAGTGACTGGCAGGGTAGCAATCAGCCCCAGCATTTT	CASSDWQGSNQPQHF
TRBV6-1	NA	NA	TRBJ2-4	TGTGCCAGCAGTGAAAGGAGGGTTGACGCCAAAAACATTCAGTACTTC	CASSERRVDAKNIQYF
TRBV6-2/TRBV6-3	many	NA	TRBJ2-1	TGTGCCAGCAGTTACTCGAGTAGGGGCGATAGTCAGCAGTTCTTC	CASSYSSRGDSQQFF
TRBV5-6	NA	TRBD1	TRBJ1-1	TGCGCCAGCAGCTCCCAGGGGGGAAACACTGAAGCTTTCTTT	CASSSQGGNTEAFF
TRBV5-4	many	TRBD1	TRBJ2-7	TGTGCCAGCAGCTTGGACAGGGGGCAATACGAGCAGTACTTC	CASSLDRGQYEQYF
TRBV27	medium-sized	TRBD2	TRBJ2-1	TGTGCCAGCAGTTCAGGACTAGCAAATGAGCAGTTCTTC	CASSSGLANEQFF
TRBV19	medium-sized	TRBD1	TRBJ2-3	TGTGCCAGTATCTCGGGGACAGCTAGCACAGATACGCAGTATTTT	CASISGTASTDTQYF